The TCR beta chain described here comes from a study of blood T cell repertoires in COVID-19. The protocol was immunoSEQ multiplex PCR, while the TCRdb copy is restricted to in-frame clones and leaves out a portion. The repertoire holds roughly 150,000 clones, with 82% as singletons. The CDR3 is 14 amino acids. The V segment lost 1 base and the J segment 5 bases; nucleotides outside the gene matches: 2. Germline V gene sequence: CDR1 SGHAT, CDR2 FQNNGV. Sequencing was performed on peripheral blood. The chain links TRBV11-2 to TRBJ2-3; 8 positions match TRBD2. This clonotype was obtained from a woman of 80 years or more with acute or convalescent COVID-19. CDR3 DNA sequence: TGTGCCAGCAGCTTAGGGCTAGCGGGAGATACGCAGTATTTT. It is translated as CASSLGLAGDTQYF.